These 19 T cell receptor beta chains came from one sample sequenced in a study of T cells after posttransplantation cyclophosphamide. Assay used: immunoSEQ multiplex PCR; TCRdb lists only in-frame clones, some missing. This sample carries roughly 25,000 clones, none of them present only once. Busulfan-fludarabine conditioning, marrow transplant, and cyclophosphamide on days +3 and +4 were administered. The material was PBMCs, obtained after allogeneic stem cell transplant with posttransplant cyclophosphamide. Receptors originate from a male patient in his late teens or twenties who received an allogeneic stem cell transplant from a related donor, was CMV-positive, and had no GVHD. A share of the T cells may be of graft donor origin.

This clone was recorded many times. The chain recombines TRBV5-1 with TRBJ2-5; a weak D match, TRBD1 (6 bases). CDR1 and CDR2 from the germline V gene are SGHRS and YFSETQ. V lost 3 bases, J lost 1 base, and 10 bases lay in between. CDR3 length equals 14 residues. The CDR3 DNA reads as TGCGCCAGCAGCTCCGGGACAACCCAAGAGACCCAGTACTTC. Its translation: CASSSGTTQETQYF.

This clone was seen at least ten times. The genes are TRBV9 and TRBJ1-5, with 8 bases identical to TRBD1. Germline loops: CDR1 SGDLS, CDR2 YYNGEE. The CDR3 spans 15 residues. J gave up 6 bases and V 0 bases, and 5 bases lay outside the gene matches. The CDR3 DNA reads TGTGCCAGCAGCGTAGGGGACAGGAACACTCAGCCCCAGCATTTT. Translated, it gives CASSVGDRNTQPQHF.

Ten or more counts support this clone. The chain joins TRBV6-1 to TRBJ1-1, with TRBD1 identical over 8 bases. With V trimmed by 6 bases and J by 3 bases, 9 bases remained unmatched. From germline, CDR1 is MNHNS and CDR2 SASEGT. The CDR3 extends over 15 amino acids. The CDR3 DNA follows: TGTGCCAGCAGCGCGGAAAAGGACAGGGACACTGAAGCTTTCTTT. Its translation is CASSAEKDRDTEAFF.

This clone was detected ten times or more. The chain couples TRBV10-3 to TRBJ2-1; 7 nucleotides agree with TRBD2. Germline V gene lookup returns CDR1 ENHRY and CDR2 SYGVKD. This CDR3 contains 19 residues. J lost 0 bases, V lost 1 base, and 12 bases had no gene match. CDR3 region: CAISEYGGGKGRSYNEQFF. CDR3 DNA sequence: TGTGCCATCAGTGAGTATGGCGGGGGAAAAGGACGCTCCTACAATGAGCAGTTCTTC.

Ten or more counts support this clone. This rearrangement joins TRBV19 to TRBJ1-1; the D is unclear. Looked up from germline, CDR1 is LNHDA and CDR2 is SQIVND (reference sequence). V was pared by 5 bases and J by 2 bases, with 9 bases between. The CDR3 length is 13 residues. DNA for the CDR3: TGTGCCAGTAGTTCCTGGACTAACACTGAAGCTTTCTTT. It specifies CASSSWTNTEAFF.

This clone was counted ten times or more. The chain uses TRBV6-5 and TRBJ2-7, with 10 bases identical to TRBD1. The CDR3 has 14 amino acids. The V and J ends lost 5 bases and 3 bases, in that order; junction bases with no gene match: 4. Looked up from germline, CDR1 is MNHEY and CDR2 is SVGAGI. CDR3 sequence: CASSTRTGGYEQYF. The CDR3 coding sequence is TGTGCCAGCAGTACCCGGACAGGGGGCTACGAGCAGTACTTC.

This clone was recorded many times. This chain links TRBV7-8 with TRBJ2-4; 10 nucleotides agree with TRBD1. The V segment lost 5 bases and the J segment 15 bases; nucleotides outside the gene matches: 7. The CDR3 contains 12 residues. Germline assignment: CDR1 SGHVS and CDR2 FQNEAQ. CDR3 nucleotide sequence: TGTGCCAGCAGCGAACCGGGACAGGGGTTGTACTTC. Translation: CASSEPGQGLYF. The full variable domain, with the rest looked up from reference TRBV7-8 and TRBJ2-4, is GAGVSQSPRYKVAKRGQDVALRCDPISGHVSLFWYQQALGQGPEFLTYFQNEAQLDKSGLPSDRFFAERPEGSVSTLKIQRTQQEDSAVYLCASSEPGQGLYFGAGTRLSVL.

This clone was counted many times. In DNA form, the CDR3 reads TGCGCCAGCAGCCACTACCCACTACTAGCGGGCCATCGGCCATCCTTCTACGAGCAGTACTTC. Protein product: CASSHYPLLAGHRPSFYEQYF. The rearrangement uses TRBV4-1 and TRBJ2-7, with 9 nucleotides matching TRBD2. V lost 3 bases, J lost 3 bases, and 24 bases stayed unmatched. CDR1 and CDR2 from the germline V gene are MGHRA and YSYEKL. CDR3 size: 21 residues.

The table lists this clone with many counts. V usage is TRBV5-6 and J usage is TRBJ1-1; D not certain. Germline assignment: CDR1 SGHDT and CDR2 YYEEEE. CDR3 size: 11 residues. V was shortened by 0 bases and J by 11 bases, with 8 bases between the two germline ends. CDR3 residues: CASSLGGGAFF. The CDR3 nucleotides read TGTGCCAGCAGCTTGGGGGGAGGCGCTTTCTTT.

This clone was counted ten times or more. The chain links TRBV19 to TRBJ2-1; perhaps TRBD2 as D (5 bases). The V and J ends lost 3 bases and 0 bases respectively, with 9 bases between them. Germline CDR1 and CDR2: LNHDA and SQIVND (reference sequence). The CDR3 length is 15 residues. DNA of the CDR3: TGTGCCAGTAGTATGCTAGGGAGCTCCTACAATGAGCAGTTCTTC. Translation gives CASSMLGSSYNEQFF. The full variable domain, in which reference TRBV19 and TRBJ2-1 provide the parts outside the CDR3, is DGGITQSPKYLFRKEGQNVTLSCEQNLNHDAMYWYRQDPGQGLRLIYYSQIVNDFQKGDIAEGYSVSREKKESFPLTVTSAQKNPTAFYLCASSMLGSSYNEQFFGPGTRLTVL.

The table lists this clone with a few counts. This chain links TRBV7-3 with TRBJ2-5; 9 nucleotides match TRBD2. The DNA end is a closer match to TRBJ2-7, so the J assignment may be wrong. The germline CDR1 and CDR2 sequences are SGHTA and FQGTGA. The CDR3 is 16 residues long. CDR3 protein: CASSLSLAGTSYEQYF. CDR3 sequence (DNA): TGTGCCAGCAGCTTAAGCCTAGCGGGAACTTCCTACGAGCAGTACTTC.

This clone was found many times. The genes are TRBV28 and TRBJ2-7; 7 bases are shared with TRBD1. Germline V gives CDR1 MDHEN, CDR2 SYDVKM. With 10 bases clipped from V and 1 base from J, the junction kept 7 bases outside the gene matches. This CDR3 region has 13 residues. CDR3 protein: CATRDSSSYEQYF. The CDR3 nucleotides read TGTGCCACCCGGGACAGTTCATCCTACGAGCAGTACTTC.

This clone was recorded many times. The CDR3 bases are TGTGCCAGCTGTACTAGGGCGTTATCTCATGAGCAGTTCTTC. This codes for CASCTRALSHEQFF. The chain employs TRBV21-1 and TRBJ2-1; the D segment call TRBD2 is taken from the table without a DNA check. TRBV21-1 is flagged as a pseudogene. This CDR3 comprises 14 residues.

This clone has a handful of counts. This chain joins TRBV28 and TRBJ2-5, with 9 positions matching TRBD2. This CDR3 comprises 15 residues. Germline-derived CDR1 and CDR2 are MDHEN and SYDVKM. Unmatched junction bases numbered 7, after V lost 5 bases and J lost 3 bases. CDR3 protein: CASSPRTSAEETQYF. Here the CDR3 DNA reads TGTGCCAGCAGTCCAAGGACTAGCGCGGAAGAGACCCAGTACTTC.

Many counts were recorded for this clone. The rearrangement links TRBV6-6 to TRBJ1-4; TRBD1 matches 10 bases. The germline V gene encodes CDR1 MNHNY and CDR2 SVGAGI (reference sequence). The junction had 3 bases not matched to a gene; V was cut back by 2 bases and J by 6 bases. This CDR3 contains 15 residues. For the CDR3, the DNA is TGTGCCAGCAGTTACCGGGACAGGGGTCATGAAAAACTGTTTTTT. It specifies CASSYRDRGHEKLFF.

In its sample, this clone was seen many times. V usage is TRBV2 and J usage is TRBJ2-1; no reliable D call. The CDR3 is made up of 12 amino acids. Germline V lookup: CDR1 SNHLY, CDR2 FYNNEI. V shed 8 bases and J shed 6 bases, with 11 bases lying between them. The CDR3 region is CASSRVGNEQFF. The CDR3 bases are TGTGCCAGCTCCCGTGTCGGCAATGAGCAGTTCTTC.

This clone appeared many times. The rearrangement uses TRBV30 and TRBJ1-2; D is unresolved. V lost 2 bases, J lost 3 bases, and 10 bases lay in between. CDR1 GTSNPN and CDR2 SVGIG come from the germline V gene (reference sequence). The CDR3 is made up of 13 amino acids. The CDR3 DNA follows: TGTGCCTGGAGTCCTGACACGGACTATGGCTACACCTTC. This translates into CAWSPDTDYGYTF.

This clone occurred many times. The CDR3 bases are TGTGCCACCAGCAGAGATAGTACCGGGGAGCTGTTTTTT. Its protein is CATSRDSTGELFF. J is TRBJ2-2 and V is TRBV15; D not resolved. The CDR3 extends over 13 amino acids. Deletions cut 0 bases from V and 5 bases from J, with 4 bases between. Looked up from germline, CDR1 is LNHNV and CDR2 is YYDKDF (reference sequence).

This clone showed up many times. The J gene is TRBJ2-5, the V gene TRBV7-9, with 9 nucleotides matching TRBD1. CDR1 SEHNR and CDR2 FQNEAQ come from the germline V gene (reference sequence). This CDR3 has 16 residues. Trimming cost V 7 bases and J 4 bases; bases outside gene matches: 13. This CDR3 is CASTLGGQGLVETQYF. DNA for the CDR3: TGTGCCAGCACCCTGGGGGGACAGGGTTTGGTAGAGACCCAGTACTTC. The full variable domain, its missing parts supplied by reference TRBV7-9 and TRBJ2-5, is DTGVSQNPRHKITKRGQNVTFRCDPISEHNRLYWYRQTLGQGPEFLTYFQNEAQLEKSRLLSDRFSAERPKGSFSTLEIQRTEQGDSAMYLCASTLGGQGLVETQYFGPGTRLLVL.